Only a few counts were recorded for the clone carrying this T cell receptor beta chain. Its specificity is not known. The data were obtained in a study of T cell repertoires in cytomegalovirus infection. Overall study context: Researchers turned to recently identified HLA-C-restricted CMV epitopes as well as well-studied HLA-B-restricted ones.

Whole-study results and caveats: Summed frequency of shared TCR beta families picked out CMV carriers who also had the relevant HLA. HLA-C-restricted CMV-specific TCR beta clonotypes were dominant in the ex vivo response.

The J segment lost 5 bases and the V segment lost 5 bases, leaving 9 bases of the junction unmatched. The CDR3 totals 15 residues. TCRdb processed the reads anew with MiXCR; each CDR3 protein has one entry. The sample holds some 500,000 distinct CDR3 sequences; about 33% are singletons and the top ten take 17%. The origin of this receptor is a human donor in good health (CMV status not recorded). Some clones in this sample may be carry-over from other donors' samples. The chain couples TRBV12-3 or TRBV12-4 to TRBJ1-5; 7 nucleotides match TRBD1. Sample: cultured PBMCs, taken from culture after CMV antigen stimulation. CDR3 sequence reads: CASSVVGRGHQPQHF. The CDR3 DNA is TGTGCCAGCAGTGTCGTTGGGAGGGGGCATCAGCCCCAGCATTTT.